This is a list of T cell receptor beta chains from one sample in a study of T-cell reconstitution after alpha-beta-depleted transplantation in children. MiXCR, run by TCRdb on the PCR reads, gives a single entry per CDR3 protein. This table holds about 500,000 distinct CDR3 sequences, approximately 29% found once. The sample consisted of PBMCs from the stem cell graft donor, taken from the stem cell graft. The source of these receptors is a human donor who donated a stem cell graft to a child with aplastic anemia. Each CDR3 is given with its conserved first and last residue. The D gene is left open where the match is weak. Not every row has a clone size; where given, it reads once, few, many or a size class.

V: TRBV7-9
J: TRBJ1-4
size: -
D: -
CDR3: CASSFGLNEKLFF
DNA: TGTGCCAGCAGCTTCGGCCTTAATGAAAAACTGTTTTTT

V: TRBV6-5
J: TRBJ1-1
size: -
D: TRBD1
CDR3: CASSYTVGTGGSGAFF
DNA: TGTGCCAGCAGTTACACAGTCGGGACAGGGGGATCTGGAGCTTTCTTT

V: TRBV12-3/TRBV12-4
J: TRBJ2-1
size: -
D: -
CDR3: CASRGQGGYSYNEQFF
DNA: TGTGCCAGCAGAGGGCAGGGAGGTTATTCCTACAATGAGCAGTTCTTC

V: TRBV12-3/TRBV12-4
J: TRBJ2-2
size: -
D: TRBD1
CDR3: CASRSQGAGELFF
DNA: TGTGCCAGCAGATCACAGGGGGCCGGGGAGCTGTTTTTT

V: TRBV6-2/TRBV6-3
J: TRBJ2-1
size: -
D: -
CDR3: CASSNPLNEQFF
DNA: TGTGCCAGCAGTAACCCCCTCAATGAGCAGTTCTTC

V: TRBV12-3/TRBV12-4
J: TRBJ2-3
size: many
D: -
CDR3: CASSSPAGSQGTDTQYF
DNA: TGTGCCAGCAGTTCCCCCGCGGGTAGCCAAGGCACAGATACGCAGTATTTT

V: TRBV5-1
J: TRBJ2-1
size: once
D: TRBD2
CDR3: CASSLNPGLAGSEQFF
DNA: TGCGCCAGCAGCCTAAATCCGGGACTAGCGGGTTCAGAGCAGTTCTTC

V: TRBV30
J: TRBJ1-4
size: -
D: TRBD1
CDR3: CAWSVGGGNEKLFF
DNA: TGTGCCTGGAGTGTAGGGGGCGGTAATGAAAAACTGTTTTTT

V: TRBV11-2
J: TRBJ2-1
size: few
D: TRBD2
CDR3: CASSLGMAGVNEQFF
DNA: TGTGCCAGCAGCTTAGGAATGGCGGGAGTGAACGAGCAGTTCTTC

V: TRBV20-1
J: TRBJ2-1
size: -
D: -
CDR3: CSAKGKALTYNEQFF
DNA: TGCAGTGCTAAAGGGAAAGCGCTTACCTACAATGAGCAGTTCTTC

V: TRBV19
J: TRBJ1-1
size: -
D: -
CDR3: CASSILGVNTEAFF
DNA: TGTGCCAGTAGTATACTCGGGGTTAACACTGAAGCTTTCTTT

V: TRBV7-6
J: TRBJ2-5
size: -
D: -
CDR3: CASSPPQEVWEETQYF
DNA: TGTGCCAGCAGCCCTCCCCAGGAGGTGTGGGAAGAGACCCAGTACTTC

V: TRBV30
J: TRBJ2-1
size: -
D: -
CDR3: CAWSEPTRVMYNEQFF
DNA: TGTGCCTGGAGCGAACCGACCAGGGTAATGTACAATGAGCAGTTCTTC

V: TRBV7-2
J: TRBJ1-1
size: -
D: -
CDR3: CASSFRSGNTEAFF
DNA: TGTGCCAGCAGCTTCCGGTCAGGAAACACTGAAGCTTTCTTT

V: TRBV20-1
J: TRBJ1-5
size: few
D: -
CDR3: CSARTEGNQPQHF
DNA: TGCAGTGCGAGGACAGAAGGCAATCAGCCCCAGCATTTT

V: TRBV29-1
J: TRBJ2-3
size: many
D: TRBD1
CDR3: CSVTPVTGNTDTQYF
DNA: TGCAGCGTGACGCCCGTGACAGGGAACACAGATACGCAGTATTTT

V: TRBV6-1
J: TRBJ1-4
size: -
D: -
CDR3: CASSPLRAATNEKLFF
DNA: TGTGCCAGCAGCCCACTCCGGGCGGCAACTAATGAAAAACTGTTTTTT

V: TRBV20-1
J: TRBJ2-1
size: few
D: -
CDR3: CSAHGRSSYNEQFF
DNA: TGCAGTGCCCACGGGCGGAGCTCCTACAATGAGCAGTTCTTC

V: TRBV6-5
J: TRBJ1-2
size: -
D: -
CDR3: CASSYSGTGISLGYTF
DNA: TGTGCCAGCAGTTACTCGGGGACCGGAATAAGCTTGGGCTACACCTTC

V: TRBV30
J: TRBJ1-1
size: -
D: -
CDR3: CAWSVRQGRTEAFF
DNA: TGTGCCTGGAGTGTCAGGCAGGGAAGGACTGAAGCTTTCTTT

V: TRBV20-1
J: TRBJ2-1
size: -
D: TRBD1
CDR3: CSARDPGQTLREQFF
DNA: TGCAGTGCTAGAGATCCGGGACAGACCCTAAGAGAGCAGTTCTTC

V: TRBV18
J: TRBJ1-1
size: -
D: -
CDR3: CASSPTGHEAFF
DNA: TGTGCCAGCTCACCAACAGGGCATGAAGCTTTCTTT

V: TRBV20-1
J: TRBJ1-2
size: few
D: -
CDR3: CSARDTGTGTVANYGYTF
DNA: TGCAGTGCTAGAGATACGGGCACGGGGACTGTAGCTAACTATGGCTACACCTTC

V: TRBV12-3/TRBV12-4
J: TRBJ2-2
size: -
D: -
CDR3: CASSLRESGIGELFF
DNA: TGTGCCAGCAGTTTACGAGAGTCAGGGATCGGGGAGCTGTTTTTT

V: TRBV18
J: TRBJ2-7
size: -
D: TRBD1
CDR3: CASSPGQGIYEQYF
DNA: TGTGCCAGCTCACCGGGACAGGGTATCTACGAGCAGTACTTC

V: TRBV29-1
J: TRBJ1-2
size: few
D: TRBD1
CDR3: CSVQTGGGYTF
DNA: TGCAGCGTCCAGACAGGGGGTGGCTACACCTTC

V: TRBV4-3
J: TRBJ1-1
size: once
D: -
CDR3: CASSQDRSPLTEAFF
DNA: TGCGCCAGCAGCCAAGATCGAAGCCCGCTGACTGAAGCTTTCTTT

V: TRBV3-1
J: TRBJ2-3
size: few
D: TRBD2
CDR3: CASSQDWTSGYTDTQYF
DNA: TGTGCCAGCAGCCAAGATTGGACTAGCGGATACACAGATACGCAGTATTTT

V: TRBV5-1
J: TRBJ2-1
size: -
D: TRBD2
CDR3: CASSLASGAREQFF
DNA: TGCGCCAGCAGCTTGGCTAGCGGGGCACGCGAGCAGTTCTTC

V: TRBV6-2/TRBV6-3
J: TRBJ2-2
size: -
D: TRBD2
CDR3: CASSDPAGVGNTGELFF
DNA: TGTGCCAGCAGCGACCCCGCGGGAGTTGGTAACACCGGGGAGCTGTTTTTT

V: TRBV6-1
J: TRBJ1-5
size: -
D: -
CDR3: CASSLRTRVGFQPQHF
DNA: TGTGCCAGCAGTCTGCGGACCCGGGTGGGGTTTCAGCCCCAGCATTTT

V: TRBV29-1
J: TRBJ2-3
size: -
D: -
CDR3: CSVEGPIRDTQYF
DNA: TGCAGCGTTGAAGGCCCCATTAGAGATACGCAGTATTTT

V: TRBV12-3/TRBV12-4
J: TRBJ1-1
size: -
D: -
CDR3: CASRTWGIEAFF
DNA: TGTGCCAGCAGAACGTGGGGGATTGAAGCTTTCTTT

V: TRBV6-4
J: TRBJ2-2
size: few
D: TRBD1
CDR3: CASSADRRTGELFF
DNA: TGTGCCAGCAGCGCGGACAGGCGCACCGGGGAGCTGTTTTTT

V: TRBV5-6
J: TRBJ2-7
size: once
D: TRBD2
CDR3: CASSWLADTSYEQYF
DNA: TGTGCCAGCAGCTGGCTAGCGGATACTTCCTACGAGCAGTACTTC

V: TRBV20-1
J: TRBJ2-1
size: -
D: -
CDR3: CSAKSSYNEQFF
DNA: TGCAGTGCAAAAAGCTCCTACAATGAGCAGTTCTTC

V: TRBV20-1
J: TRBJ2-3
size: -
D: TRBD2
CDR3: CSARARSGSSGDTQYF
DNA: TGCAGTGCTAGAGCGAGAAGCGGGAGTTCGGGAGATACGCAGTATTTT

V: TRBV7-9
J: TRBJ2-7
size: -
D: -
CDR3: CASSSRGTVQGEQYF
DNA: TGTGCCAGCAGCTCGCGGGGGACAGTGCAAGGCGAGCAGTACTTC

V: TRBV7-2
J: TRBJ1-5
size: -
D: TRBD1
CDR3: CASSPRTGKGHQPQHF
DNA: TGTGCCAGCAGCCCCCGGACAGGGAAGGGTCATCAGCCCCAGCATTTT

V: TRBV15
J: TRBJ2-3
size: -
D: TRBD2
CDR3: CATSRVGGSTDTQYF
DNA: TGTGCCACCAGCAGAGTGGGGGGGAGTACAGATACGCAGTATTTT

V: TRBV7-2
J: TRBJ2-7
size: few
D: -
CDR3: CASSLPGYGEQYF
DNA: TGTGCCAGCAGCCTCCCGGGGTATGGGGAGCAGTACTTC

V: TRBV6-5
J: TRBJ1-1
size: -
D: -
CDR3: CASSYKVKDTEAFF
DNA: TGTGCCAGCAGTTACAAGGTAAAGGACACTGAAGCTTTCTTT

V: TRBV29-1
J: TRBJ2-3
size: -
D: TRBD1
CDR3: CSVETGAWTSWTGDTQYF
DNA: TGCAGCGTTGAGACAGGGGCCTGGACCTCATGGACGGGAGATACGCAGTATTTT